A single sample gave rise to the 9 T cell receptor beta chains below, sequenced in a study of chemoradiotherapy in HPV16-positive cancers. TCRdb's table, derived via immunoSEQ multiplex PCR, lists solely in-frame clones and lacks some. This sample has some 1,500 clones, with about 83% found just once. The sequences come from tumor tissue, collected from a patient who underwent chemoradiotherapy. The receptors originated from a human donor with HPV-associated anogenital cancer.

In this sample, this clone is large. The gene calls are TRBV29-1 and TRBJ1-2, with 9 bases identical to TRBD1. Germline CDR1 reads SQVTM; CDR2 reads ANQGSEA. The junction had 6 bases not matched to a gene; V was cut back by 6 bases and J by 7 bases. The CDR3 extends over 12 amino acids. The CDR3 nucleotides read TGCAGCGTCGATGACAGGGGGGCTGGCTACACCTTC. Translating it yields CSVDDRGAGYTF.

The rearrangement uses TRBV5-1 and TRBJ1-4; the D is unclear. Germline V gene lookup returns CDR1 SGHRS and CDR2 YFSETQ. This CDR3 is built from 15 residues. V shed 1 base and J shed 0 bases, with 7 bases lying between them. The CDR3 coding sequence is TGCGCCAGCAGCTTGTTAGGTTCAACTAATGAAAAACTGTTTTTT. Its protein is CASSLLGSTNEKLFF. The variable domain in full, completed from reference TRBV5-1 and TRBJ1-4, reads KAGVTQTPRYLIKTRGQQVTLSCSPISGHRSVSWYQQTPGQGLQFLFEYFSETQRNKGNFPGRFSGRQFSNSRSEMNVSTLELGDSALYLCASSLLGSTNEKLFFGSGTQLSVL.

This rearrangement joins TRBV6-1 to TRBJ2-1; 13 nucleotides agree with TRBD2. With V trimmed by 1 base and J by 4 bases, 1 base remained unmatched. This CDR3 has 16 amino acids. In germline, CDR1 is MNHNS, CDR2 SASEGT. The CDR3 nucleotides read TGTGCCAGCAGTGAAGGACTAGCGGGGGGTTACAATGAGCAGTTCTTC. Amino acids: CASSEGLAGGYNEQFF.

This chain links TRBV5-1 with TRBJ1-4; 7 bases are shared with TRBD1. The CDR3 loop spans 15 amino acids. Germline V gene data show CDR1 as SGHRS and CDR2 as YFSETQ. V lost 3 bases to trimming and J lost 0 bases; unmatched junction nucleotides: 2. The CDR3 protein is CASSWDSSTNEKLFF. The CDR3 nucleotides are TGCGCCAGCAGCTGGGACAGTTCAACTAATGAAAAACTGTTTTTT.

This clone was recorded once. The chain employs TRBV9 and TRBJ2-3; D gene unclear. CDR3 length equals 12 residues. With 4 bases removed from V and 2 bases from J, the gap between germline ends came to 5 bases. Germline values: CDR1 SGDLS, CDR2 YYNGEE. CDR3 in DNA: TGTGCCAGCAGCCCCGACACAGATACGCAGTATTTT. It codes for CASSPDTDTQYF.

This chain joins TRBV7-8 and TRBJ1-3; D is possibly TRBD1 (5 bases). CDR1 and CDR2 (germline): SGHVS, FQNEAQ. The CDR3 covers 18 residues. The ends were cut back, 4 bases at V and 0 bases at J, with 19 bases in the middle. The CDR3 sequence is CASSSRVPSPVSGNTIYF. CDR3 coding DNA: TGTGCCAGCAGCTCCAGGGTCCCCTCACCCGTCTCTGGAAACACCATATATTTT.

The genes are TRBV7-9 and TRBJ1-6; D unresolved. This CDR3 spans 14 amino acids. Germline V gives CDR1 SEHNR, CDR2 FQNEAQ (reference sequence). V lost 7 bases and J 5 bases, leaving 12 bases between the germline ends. This CDR3 is CASNHGLNNSPLHF. CDR3 DNA sequence: TGTGCCAGCAACCATGGACTGAATAATTCACCCCTCCACTTT.

This chain links TRBV7-2 with TRBJ1-6; D unclear. The CDR3 consists of 14 residues. V lost 5 bases and J lost 4, with 9 bases in between. Germline V lookup: CDR1 SGHTA, CDR2 FQGNSA. CDR3 in DNA: TGTGCCAGCAGCCTGCGGGAGTATAATTCACCCCTCCACTTT. Translation gives CASSLREYNSPLHF.

This rearrangement joins TRBV6-1 to TRBJ1-2, with a tentative D call TRBD1 (5 bases). Trimming took 7 bases from V and 4 from J, leaving 13 bases between them. In germline, CDR1 is MNHNS, CDR2 SASEGT. The CDR3 extends over 13 amino acids. This chain's CDR3 is CASNAGNTYGYTF. In nucleotides, the CDR3 is TGTGCCAGCAACGCAGGGAATACCTATGGCTACACCTTC.